One sample yielded the 18 T cell receptor beta chains listed below, sequenced in a study of blood T cell repertoires in COVID-19. Some clones are missing from TCRdb's copy, which holds only in-frame ones; the method was immunoSEQ multiplex PCR. There are some 200,000 clones in the sample; roughly four fifths occur only once, and less than 15% lies in the top ten. What was sequenced was peripheral blood. These receptors originate from a woman between 40 and 55 years old with acute or convalescent COVID-19.

This chain links TRBV6-5 with TRBJ2-3; D is unclear. The germline V gene has CDR1 MNHEY and CDR2 SVGAGI. V shed 6 bases and J shed 4 bases, with 11 bases lying between them. The CDR3 runs to 13 residues. The CDR3 here is CASSLDLADTQYF. The CDR3 nucleotides read TGTGCCAGCAGCCTAGATCTGGCAGATACGCAGTATTTT.

The rearrangement links TRBV4-3 to TRBJ2-3; 8 nucleotides agree with TRBD2. The J segment lost 2 bases and the V segment lost 3 bases, leaving 13 bases of the junction unmatched. In germline, CDR1 is LGHNA, CDR2 YSLEER. CDR3 length equals 18 residues. In DNA form, the CDR3 reads TGCGCCAGCAGCCAGGAAAGAAGCGGGAGCCCTATCACAGATACGCAGTATTTT. Translation: CASSQERSGSPITDTQYF.

This clone was seen once. The chain employs TRBV6-2 or TRBV6-3 and TRBJ1-5; D remains unclear. Trimming pared 6 bases from V and 3 bases from J, leaving 18 bases between. Germline V gene sequence: CDR1 MNHEY, CDR2 SVGEGT. CDR3 length: 16 residues. The CDR3 DNA follows: TGTGCCAGCAGCCAAATGGCCTCCGCCCCCAATCAGCCCCAGCATTTT. It encodes CASSQMASAPNQPQHF.

This clone was found once. J is TRBJ2-3 and V is TRBV9, with TRBD2 matching over 9 bases. CDR3 size: 17 residues. CDR1 SGDLS and CDR2 YYNGEE come from the germline V gene. With V trimmed by 0 bases and J by 9 bases, 14 bases remained unmatched. DNA of the CDR3: TGTGCCAGCAGCGTAGATGGGTTAGCGGGAGTAAAAATAACGCAGTATTTT. Its translation: CASSVDGLAGVKITQYF.

The genes are TRBV9 and TRBJ1-6; D is possibly TRBD1 (5 bases). Germline CDR1 reads SGDLS; CDR2 reads YYNGEE. CDR3 length: 15 residues. Trimming left V 0 bases short and J 9 bases short, with 13 bases between. The CDR3 DNA reads as TGTGCCAGCAGCGTAGGAGGGGCGGAGGGTTCACCCCTCCACTTT. Its protein product is CASSVGGAEGSPLHF. Variable domain in full (rest from reference TRBV9 and TRBJ1-6): DSGVTQTPKHLITATGQRVTLRCSPRSGDLSVYWYQQSLDQGLQFLIQYYNGEERAKGNILERFSAQQFPDLHSELNLSSLELGDSALYFCASSVGGAEGSPLHFGNGTRLTVT.

The chain employs TRBV19 and TRBJ2-3, with D possibly being TRBD2 (6 bases). This CDR3 contains 16 residues. V was pared by 3 bases and J by 0 bases, with 13 bases between. Germline assignment: CDR1 LNHDA and CDR2 SQIVND (reference sequence). The chain's CDR3 is CASSILRGTSTDTQYF. The CDR3 region has the DNA TGTGCCAGTAGTATTCTGCGGGGCACTAGCACAGATACGCAGTATTTT.

CDR3 in DNA: TGTGCCAGCAGGACAGGGACAGGGTCCGCCTATGGCTACACCTTC. Translated: CASRTGTGSAYGYTF. The V gene is TRBV27, the J gene TRBJ1-2; 9 positions agree with TRBD1. Germline V gene lookup returns CDR1 MNHEY and CDR2 SMNVEV (reference sequence). CDR3 length: 15 residues. The J segment lost 4 bases and the V segment lost 6 bases, leaving 9 bases of the junction unmatched.

The rearrangement links TRBV6-5 to TRBJ1-3; 8 nucleotides match TRBD1. From germline, CDR1 is MNHEY and CDR2 SVGAGI. After removal of 6 bases from V and 4 bases from J, the junction contained 8 bases not matched to a gene. This CDR3 has 15 residues. Written as DNA, the CDR3 is TGTGCCAGCAGGAAAGACAGGGGTGCAGGAAACACCATATATTTT. It translates to CASRKDRGAGNTIYF.

This chain joins TRBV12-3 or TRBV12-4 and TRBJ2-1; tentatively, D is TRBD2 (6 bases). The CDR3 consists of 13 residues. The ends were cut back, 3 bases at V and 4 bases at J, with 7 bases in the middle. CDR3 in DNA: TGTGCCAGCAGTTTCGGAGGGTACAATGAGCAGTTCTTC. Its protein is CASSFGGYNEQFF.

The chain recombines TRBV6-5 with TRBJ2-7, with 12 bases fitting TRBD2. Germline V gene sequence: CDR1 MNHEY, CDR2 SVGAGI. J gave up 3 bases and V 6 bases, and 3 bases lay outside the gene matches. The length of the CDR3 is 14 residues. CDR3 amino acids: CASRSTSGSYEQYF. The CDR3 nucleotides read TGTGCCAGCAGATCGACTAGCGGGAGCTACGAGCAGTACTTC.

The CDR3 sequence is CASSQVAGGLEQYF. CDR3 DNA sequence: TGCGCCAGCAGCCAAGTTGCGGGGGGGCTCGAGCAGTACTTC. The chain carries TRBV4-1 and TRBJ2-7; 9 positions match TRBD2. The CDR3 length is 14 residues. Germline CDR1 reads MGHRA; CDR2 reads YSYEKL. The V segment lost 1 base and the J segment 6 bases; nucleotides outside the gene matches: 4.

This clone came up once. The chain recombines TRBV2 with TRBJ1-4; a possible D gene is TRBD1 (5 bases). Germline V CDR1 and CDR2: SNHLY, FYNNEI. V lost 10 bases, J lost 6 bases, and 18 bases lay in between. This CDR3 has 14 residues. DNA of the CDR3: TGTGCCAACAGCTGGACAAAACGAGATGAAAAACTGTTTTTT. Its translation is CANSWTKRDEKLFF.

The CDR3 DNA follows: TGTGCCAGCAGCCCGGACTGGAGCTACTACAATGAGCAGTTCTTC. Its protein is CASSPDWSYYNEQFF. The chain links TRBV5-5 to TRBJ2-1; D may be TRBD2 (5 bases). The germline V gene has CDR1 SGHKS and CDR2 YYEKEE (reference sequence). The CDR3 length is 15 residues. V was shortened by 4 bases and J by 3 bases, with 14 bases between the two germline ends.

The chain links TRBV3-1 (or the pseudogene TRBV3-2) to TRBJ2-3; 8 bases map to TRBD2. Looked up from germline, CDR1 is LGHDT and CDR2 is YNNKEL (reference sequence). V lost 6 bases to trimming and J lost 5 bases; unmatched junction nucleotides: 13. The length of the CDR3 is 16 residues. CDR3 protein: CASRDSGGAREDTQYF. The CDR3, as DNA: TGTGCCAGCAGAGACTCGGGAGGGGCCAGGGAAGATACGCAGTATTTT.

This chain uses TRBV4-1 with TRBJ1-2; weak D call: TRBD1 (6 bases). CDR3 size: 15 residues. Germline assignment: CDR1 MGHRA and CDR2 YSYEKL. The V end lost 0 bases, the J end lost 6 bases, and 14 bases lay between the germline ends. CDR3 sequence reads: CASSQDRGGAHGYTF. As DNA, the CDR3 is TGCGCCAGCAGCCAAGATCGGGGGGGGGCGCATGGCTACACCTTC.

The rearrangement joins TRBV11-2 to TRBJ2-7; possibly TRBD2 for D (6 bases). CDR1 is SGHAT, CDR2 FQNNGV, per germline. The CDR3 is 15 amino acids. Trimming stripped 1 base from V and 6 bases from J, with 16 bases between. The CDR3 DNA sequence: TGTGCCAGCAGCTTAGGGGACCCCTGGGGAGGCGAGCAGTACTTC. The encoded protein is CASSLGDPWGGEQYF.

The V call is TRBV7-8, the J call TRBJ2-7, with D possibly being TRBD1 (6 bases). From germline, CDR1 is SGHVS and CDR2 FQNEAQ. The germline V and J ends were trimmed by 3 bases and 0 bases, with 15 bases remaining between them. This CDR3 has 16 amino acids. CDR3 nucleotides: TGTGCCAGCAGCTTCGCAGGGGCCCGCTCCTCCTACGAGCAGTACTTC. Translation gives CASSFAGARSSYEQYF.

The chain carries TRBV5-1 and TRBJ2-1, with 9 bases fitting TRBD1. V was pared by 0 bases and J by 7 bases, with 5 bases of the junction left unmatched. The V gene's germline CDR1 is SGHRS and CDR2 YFSETQ. The CDR3 totals 15 residues. CDR3 region: CASSLGWTGVNEQFF. The CDR3 DNA follows: TGCGCCAGCAGCTTGGGTTGGACAGGGGTAAATGAGCAGTTCTTC.